The 21 T cell receptor beta chains listed next were all sequenced from one sample in a study of shared clonotypes between healthy human individuals. Measured with immunoSEQ multiplex PCR; TCRdb has only the in-frame clones, and not every one. The sample has roughly 1,000,000 clones, about 84% seen once. Material: memory CD4+ T cells from PBMCs. Subset indicated: CD45RA-negative fraction. The origin of the receptors is a man aged 18 to 29 in good health. Some clones in this sample may be carry-over from other donors' samples.

This clone was found a few times. This rearrangement joins TRBV2 to TRBJ1-5, with 8 positions matching TRBD1. The CDR3 extends over 13 amino acids. V lost 4 bases, J lost 11 bases, and 7 bases stayed unmatched. CDR1 and CDR2 from the germline V gene are SNHLY and FYNNEI. The DNA of the CDR3 is TGTGCCAGCAGTGCACAGGGGGGCACGGCCCAGCATTTT. Amino acids: CASSAQGGTAQHF.

Written as DNA, the CDR3 is TGTGCCAGCAGCTTGACGGCAGGGGTTACTGAAGCTTTCTTT. It specifies CASSLTAGVTEAFF. The chain carries TRBV5-6 and TRBJ1-1; TRBD1 might be the D (6 bases). Germline-derived CDR1 and CDR2 are SGHDT and YYEEEE. V lost 1 base to trimming and J lost 5 bases, with 12 bases between them. This CDR3 has 14 residues.

The chain is built from TRBV28 and TRBJ1-3; D unresolved. Trimming stripped 0 bases from V and 1 base from J, with 7 bases between. This CDR3 region has 15 residues. The germline CDR1 and CDR2 sequences are MDHEN and SYDVKM. The CDR3 DNA reads as TGTGCCAGCAGTTTATGGGGCGAGTCTGGAAACACCATATATTTT. Protein product: CASSLWGESGNTIYF.

The CDR3 coding sequence is TGCGCCAGCAGTGGGAATAGCGGAGGATCAGATACGCAGTATTTT. This translates into CASSGNSGGSDTQYF. The chain links TRBV10-2 to TRBJ2-3; D is possibly TRBD2 (6 bases). Germline values: CDR1 WSHSY, CDR2 SAAADI. This CDR3 spans 15 amino acids. Trimming pared 4 bases from V and 4 bases from J, leaving 15 bases between.

Points on this clone: The junction and the germline gene differ at one end; a read error may be behind it. The CDR3 sequence is CASTLSRDSYEQYF. As DNA, the CDR3 is TGTGCCAGCACCTTAAGCAGGGACTCCTACGAGCAGTACTTC. The genes are TRBV11-1 and TRBJ2-7, with D possibly matching TRBD1 (5 bases). The germline CDR1 and CDR2 sequences are SGHAT and FQDESV (reference sequence). CDR3 length equals 14 residues.

The chain combines TRBV7-2 with TRBJ2-3; the D call may be TRBD1 or TRBD2 (5 bases each). V was cut by 5 bases and J by 1 base, with 10 bases left in between. Germline V CDR1 and CDR2: SGHTA, FQGNSA. The CDR3 has 14 residues. This CDR3 is CASSPLGGTDTQYF. The CDR3 nucleotides read TGTGCCAGCAGCCCCTTGGGGGGCACAGATACGCAGTATTTT.

The chain recombines TRBV19 with TRBJ2-7; TRBD2 agrees at 7 bases. This CDR3 contains 15 residues. Germline CDR1 reads LNHDA; CDR2 reads SQIVND (reference sequence). V dropped 7 bases and J dropped 1; count of bases not matched to a gene: 10. The CDR3 reads CASTPTSAKSYEQYF. DNA for the CDR3: TGTGCCAGTACCCCTACTAGCGCCAAATCCTACGAGCAGTACTTC.

The rearrangement links TRBV2 to TRBJ2-1; D unresolved. CDR1 is SNHLY, CDR2 FYNNEI, per germline. Trimming shortened V by 8 bases and J by 4 bases, and 9 bases separated the two germline ends. The CDR3 has 12 amino acids. The CDR3 loop is CASGAVYNEQFF. The CDR3 DNA sequence: TGTGCCAGCGGCGCCGTATACAATGAGCAGTTCTTC.

This rearrangement joins TRBV28 to TRBJ2-7; 12 nucleotides match TRBD2. Trimming at V came to 5 bases and at J to 5 bases, leaving 4 bases not matched to a gene. Germline CDR1 reads MDHEN; CDR2 reads SYDVKM. CDR3 length equals 14 residues. CDR3: CASSLAGGPDEQYF. In nucleotides, the CDR3 is TGTGCCAGCAGTCTAGCGGGAGGGCCCGACGAGCAGTACTTC.

This rearrangement joins TRBV27 to TRBJ1-5; D uncertain. Trimming shortened V by 6 bases and J by 0 bases, and 6 bases separated the two germline ends. This CDR3 comprises 13 residues. Germline values: CDR1 MNHEY, CDR2 SMNVEV (reference sequence). CDR3 DNA sequence: TGTGCCAGCAGGAAGAATAGCAATCAGCCCCAGCATTTT. Translated: CASRKNSNQPQHF.

The V call is TRBV5-1, the J call TRBJ1-5, with D possibly being TRBD1 (5 bases). The CDR3 extends over 16 amino acids. The V end was cut by 0 bases, the J end by 2 bases, with 12 bases between. Germline V gene lookup returns CDR1 SGHRS and CDR2 YFSETQ. CDR3 nucleotides: TGCGCCAGCAGCTTGGGGTCGGGGCAGGGCAATCAGCCCCAGCATTTT. Its translation is CASSLGSGQGNQPQHF.

This chain links TRBV5-1 with TRBJ1-1; 10 positions match TRBD1. The CDR3 has 19 amino acids. Germline assignment: CDR1 SGHRS and CDR2 YFSETQ. J lost 3 bases, V lost 0 bases, and 14 bases had no gene match. In DNA form, the CDR3 reads TGCGCCAGCAGCTTGGTTCGGACAGGGGGTAAGGTATGGGACACTGAAGCTTTCTTT. Translated: CASSLVRTGGKVWDTEAFF.

This clone has just a few counts. The chain uses TRBV5-1 and TRBJ1-4; D gene ambiguous. Germline CDR1 and CDR2: SGHRS and YFSETQ. This CDR3 spans 16 amino acids. V gave up 4 bases and J gave up 5 bases, with 18 bases separating them. CDR3 in DNA: TGCGCCAGCAGCCCCATCCCCCCGGGAGGAAATGAAAAACTGTTTTTT. Its translation is CASSPIPPGGNEKLFF.

In the case of this clone: This could be a read error, since a much larger clone is one nucleotide away. The same CDR3 can be traced to other DNA sequences in this sample. This chain connects TRBV5-1 to TRBJ1-1; D remains unclear. Per the germline V gene, CDR1 is SGHRS and CDR2 is YFSETQ. The length of the CDR3 is 14 residues. The V end lost 0 bases, the J end lost 0 bases, and 6 bases lay between the germline ends. The CDR3 spells CASSLDRVNTEAFF. The CDR3 coding sequence is TGCGCCAGCAGCTTGGACAGAGTGAACACTGAAGCTTTCTTT.

This clone was detected only once. V and J are TRBV28 and TRBJ2-5, with 7 bases identical to TRBD1. V was pared by 8 bases and J by 2 bases, with 8 bases of the junction left unmatched. Germline-derived CDR1 and CDR2 are MDHEN and SYDVKM. CDR3 length: 14 amino acids. CDR3 residues: CASGLRGMQETQYF. Here the CDR3 DNA reads TGTGCCAGCGGTCTCAGGGGGATGCAAGAGACCCAGTACTTC.

This clone was seen a few times. CDR3 sequence: CASSLTEVQNEQFF. CDR3 coding DNA: TGTGCCAGCAGTCTTACTGAGGTGCAAAATGAGCAGTTCTTC. The chain couples TRBV28 to TRBJ2-1; the D is unclear. The V end lost 5 bases, the J end lost 7 bases, and 15 bases lay between the germline ends. CDR3 length equals 14 residues. Germline CDR1 and CDR2: MDHEN and SYDVKM.

The chain combines TRBV6-6 with TRBJ2-7; D is uncertain. The length of the CDR3 is 14 residues. Per the germline V gene, CDR1 is MNHNY and CDR2 is SVGAGI (reference sequence). V shed 8 bases and J shed 5 bases, with 19 bases lying between them. CDR3 sequence: CASVATMGSNEQYF. CDR3 bases: TGTGCCAGCGTCGCAACAATGGGTTCGAACGAGCAGTACTTC.

The chain is built from TRBV28 and TRBJ1-1; possible D gene TRBD1, 5 bases. The CDR3 contains 15 residues. Germline V gene data show CDR1 as MDHEN and CDR2 as SYDVKM. The V end lost 2 bases, the J end lost 7 bases, and 17 bases lay between the germline ends. The CDR3 DNA sequence: TGTGCCAGCAGTTTAGGGGGGGTAGGAGGGGTTGAAGCTTTCTTT. It yields the protein CASSLGGVGGVEAFF.

Turning to this clone: This likely stems from a read error, as it lies one base from a far larger clone. This chain uses TRBV28 with TRBJ1-2; D uncertain. V lost 2 bases to trimming and J lost 10 bases, with 11 bases between them. The CDR3 has 12 residues. The germline V gene has CDR1 MDHEN and CDR2 SYDVKM. For the CDR3, the DNA is TGTGCCAGCAGTTTACGGGATTTCGACTACACCTTC. Its translation: CASSLRDFDYTF.

The sample holds a few counts of this clone. The chain carries TRBV27 and TRBJ1-1; D gene ambiguous. V was pared by 6 bases and J by 6 bases, with 23 bases between. CDR1 and CDR2 (germline): MNHEY, SMNVEV (reference sequence). This CDR3 contains 16 residues. CDR3 nucleotides: TGTGCCAGCAGGGATAGTAAATCCCTGGCTGGAGCTGAAGCTTTCTTT. Its protein product is CASRDSKSLAGAEAFF.

The chain couples TRBV28 to TRBJ1-5; 7 bases agree with TRBD1. Germline V gene data show CDR1 as MDHEN and CDR2 as SYDVKM. Trimming removed 8 bases from V and 5 bases from J; junction bases left unmatched: 6. This CDR3 spans 13 amino acids. CDR3 sequence: CASQGQIDQPQHF. CDR3 sequence (DNA): TGTGCCAGCCAGGGACAGATCGATCAGCCCCAGCATTTT.